This section outlines one T cell receptor (beta chain) sequence together with its context. Its antigen remains unknown. Those with hyperthyroidism were 18 to 65 years old, newly diagnosed, and ill for under 2 months. Diagnostic assessment was based on clinical symptoms, serum thyroxine and TRAb, thyroid ultrasound and orbital computed tomography. CDR1 is KGHSY, CDR2 FQNENV, per germline. CDR3 length: 16 residues. The ends were cut back, 1 base at V and 3 bases at J, with 15 bases in the middle. This specimen comes from a study of T cells in Graves' hyperthyroidism and ophthalmopathy. Study-wide points: Ophthalmopathy, which appeared later, was predicted by the model a median around 6.5 months before onset.

Regions amplified from RNA transcripts were the TCR beta CDR3 regions. Researchers ran a first-round RT-PCR on the TCR CDR3 using the HTBI primer set. TCRdb called the multiplex PCR reads again in MiXCR, with one record for every CDR3 protein. The sample lists over 700,000 distinct CDR3 sequences, 38% occurring once. The chain links TRBV16 to TRBJ1-2; a possible D gene is TRBD1 (5 bases). This clonotype originated in a man younger than 35 with Graves' hyperthyroidism. Sequenced material: blood. CDR3 sequence: CASSQLLAGLDYGYTF. CDR3 nucleotides: TGTGCCAGCAGCCAATTACTAGCGGGGCTCGACTATGGCTACACCTTC.